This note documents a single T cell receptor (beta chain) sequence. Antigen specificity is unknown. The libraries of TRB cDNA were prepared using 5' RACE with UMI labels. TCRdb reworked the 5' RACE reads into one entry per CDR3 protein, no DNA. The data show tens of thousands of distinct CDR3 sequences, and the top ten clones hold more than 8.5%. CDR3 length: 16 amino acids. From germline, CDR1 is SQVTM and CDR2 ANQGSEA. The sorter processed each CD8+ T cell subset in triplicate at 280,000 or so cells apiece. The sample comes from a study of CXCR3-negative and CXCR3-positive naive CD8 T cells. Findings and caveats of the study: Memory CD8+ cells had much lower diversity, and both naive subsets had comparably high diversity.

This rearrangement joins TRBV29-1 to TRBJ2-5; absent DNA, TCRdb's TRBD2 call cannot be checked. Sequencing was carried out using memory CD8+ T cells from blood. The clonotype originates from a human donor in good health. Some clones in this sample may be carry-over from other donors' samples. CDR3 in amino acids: CSGGPTSGGPQETQYF.